The T cell receptor beta chain under discussion was sequenced for a study of T-cell reconstitution after alpha-beta-depleted transplantation in children. Preparation of the TCRbeta library involved a method that used unique molecular identifiers. In TCRdb, the PCR reads were re-called with MiXCR into one record per CDR3 protein. This sample has around 200,000 distinct CDR3 sequences, with about 6.4% found just once. Germline V lookup: CDR1 MNHEY, CDR2 SMNVEV (reference sequence). This CDR3 contains 16 residues. V was pared by 6 bases and J by 0 bases, with 15 bases between. This sequence was found in a human donor who donated a stem cell graft to a child with Wiskott-Aldrich syndrome. The chain carries TRBV27 and TRBJ2-1; D is undetermined. Sequences were derived from PBMCs from the stem cell graft donor, sampled from the stem cell graft. The CDR3: CASSQRQIVSYNEQFF. Here the CDR3 DNA reads TGTGCCAGCAGCCAAAGACAAATAGTCTCCTACAATGAGCAGTTCTTC.